The subject of this entry is one T cell receptor beta chain. No antigen is known for it. No much larger clone exists at a distance of one base, and base qualities are not known. The TCR beta CDR3 regions were amplified from RNA transcripts. For the first round of RT-PCR on the TCR CDR3, the HTBI primer set was used together with the Qiagen OneStep RT-PCR kit. Libraries were constructed in a second round of multiplex PCR, after which size selection and purification were carried out. Sequencing of the libraries was done on an Illumina HiSeq2000 using paired-end 100 bp reads. The study's processing was this. SOAPnuke was used to process the raw data, removing reads that contained adapters or uncalled bases, had a mean Phred below 15, or lacked an exact match to the constant primer or identifier. High-quality paired reads were merged with COPE v1.2.5, and unique nucleotide sequences were defined as clonotypes. Clonotypes were aligned to IMGT TRBV, TRBD and TRBJ reference segments using MiTCR v1.1. Only V-J combinations with frequency above 0.0001, covering 99% to 99.2% of repertoires, were analysed. The TCS score was defined as the ratio of F50 (clonal expansion) to E x V (chaos), calculated using BLOSUM62-based TCRdist between CDR3 peptides within each V-J. Welch's t-statistics and random forest reduced several hundred V-J features to under 15, which were used in a naive Bayes classifier (R e1071). TCRdb took the public reads, trimmed them with fastp at Q25, ran MiXCR for clone calling and kept in-frame beta chains. All rows with the same CDR3 protein become a single entry with the most common DNA and genes. None of the V and J calls come from the authors' own analysis; TCRdb made them. The sample includes over 500,000 distinct CDR3 sequences, with around 15% observed a single time. The ten largest make up approximately 30% of the sample.

Ophthalmopathy patients had moderately to severely active disease, with a Clinical Activity Score of 3 or more, a NOSPECS grade of 4 or more, and a disease duration of less than 3 months. Any patient with an uncontrolled infection, another autoimmune disease, pregnancy or lactation was excluded. Diagnoses relied on clinical symptoms, serum thyroxine and TRAb, thyroid ultrasound and orbital computed tomography. PBMCs were separated from approximately 10 ml of fresh peripheral blood using Ficoll-Paque density gradient centrifugation. Total RNA was extracted using Trizol reagent, and RNA quality was assessed on an Agilent 2100 Bioanalyzer. The data are from a study of T cells in Graves' hyperthyroidism and ophthalmopathy (dated by TCRdb to about 2019). In the study overall: Peripheral blood samples were taken at initial diagnosis, before any treatment was given. TCR V-J signatures able to tell the groups apart were searched for in a discovery cohort of approximately 95 patients, of whom roughly 42 had Graves' ophthalmopathy and around 57 had stable Graves' hyperthyroidism. Prospective prediction of ophthalmopathy was tested in an independent validation cohort consisting of some 18 hyperthyroidism patients and approximately 16 patients who later progressed to ophthalmopathy. For training and testing, the roughly 100 patients in the discovery cohort were randomly divided in a 7:3 ratio. In six Graves' hyperthyroidism patients, the study also compared T-cell repertoires from thyroid tissue with T-cell repertoires from blood. After blood sampling, hyperthyroidism patients were treated with methimazole at a starting dose of 30 mg daily, and ophthalmopathy patients were treated with high-dose intravenous methylprednisolone. According to the paper, TCR Vbeta CDR3 sequencing was carried out on 135 peripheral blood samples, which came from approximately 43 ophthalmopathy, around 75 hyperthyroidism and about 17 progressor patients. On the study overall, not on this receptor specifically: In validation, progression to ophthalmopathy was predicted by the model with more than 65% sensitivity and around 76% specificity, a median of approximately 6.5 months before onset. In cross-validation, a model built on a 13 V-J signature told ophthalmopathy apart from stable hyperthyroidism with 85% to 90% sensitivity and about 81% specificity, and in testing the same model reached 80%/75%. Blood samples also contained most of the expanded thyroid clonotypes (frequency above 0.001), which suggests that blood repertoires may reflect thyroid immune responses. No statistical method was used to set the sample size in advance, and investigators knew the group allocation.

Including the terminal cysteine and phenylalanine, the CDR3 comprises 16 residues. CDR3 DNA only is kept here, 48 bases in frame from base 1. CDR1 and CDR2, looked up from the germline V gene, are LGHNA and YNFKEQ. Clipping removes 3 bases from V and 7 bases from J, with 8 as the unmatched junction base count. Sequencing was performed on blood. This clonotype originated in a woman aged 30 to 39 with Graves' ophthalmopathy. The chain is encoded by TRBV4-2 joined to TRBJ2-1, and 11 junction bases match TRBD2. The DNA sequence follows: TGTGCCAGCAGCCAGGAGGGGTCTAGCGGGAGGAATGAGCAGTTCTTC. This codes for CASSQEGSSGRNEQFF.